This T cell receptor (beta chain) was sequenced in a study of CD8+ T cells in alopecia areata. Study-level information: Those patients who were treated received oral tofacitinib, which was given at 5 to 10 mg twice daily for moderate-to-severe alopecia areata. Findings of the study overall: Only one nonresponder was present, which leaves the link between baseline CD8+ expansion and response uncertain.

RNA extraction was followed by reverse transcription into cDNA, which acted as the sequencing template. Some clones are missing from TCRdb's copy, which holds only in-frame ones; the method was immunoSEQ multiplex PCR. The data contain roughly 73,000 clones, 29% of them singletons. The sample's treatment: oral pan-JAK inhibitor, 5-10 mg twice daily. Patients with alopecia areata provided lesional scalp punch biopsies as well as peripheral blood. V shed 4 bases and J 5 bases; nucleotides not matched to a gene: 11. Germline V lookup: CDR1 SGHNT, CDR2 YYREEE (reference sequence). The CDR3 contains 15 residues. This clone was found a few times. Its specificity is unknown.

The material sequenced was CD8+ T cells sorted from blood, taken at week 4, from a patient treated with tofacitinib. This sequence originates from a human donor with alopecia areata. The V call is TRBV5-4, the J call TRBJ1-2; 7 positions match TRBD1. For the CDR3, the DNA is TGTGCCAGCAGCCCAACATCGGGACAGAAATATGGCTACACCTTC. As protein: CASSPTSGQKYGYTF. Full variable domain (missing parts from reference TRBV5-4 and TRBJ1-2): ETGVTQSPTHLIKTRGQQVTLRCSSQSGHNTVSWYQQALGQGPQFIFQYYREEENGRGNFPPRFSGLQFPNYSSELNVNALELDDSALYLCASSPTSGQKYGYTFGSGTRLTVV.